This is a list of T cell receptor beta chains from one sample in a study of T-cell reconstitution after alpha-beta-depleted transplantation in children. MiXCR, run by TCRdb on the PCR reads, gives a single entry per CDR3 protein. The table lists about 190,000 distinct CDR3 sequences, 11% of them singletons, with about 12% in the top ten. Material: PBMCs, obtained before TCRalphabeta/CD19-depleted stem cell transplant. These receptors originate from a boy between 2 and 10 years old with acute myeloid leukemia, due to receive a stem cell transplant. Each CDR3 is given with its conserved first and last residue. A D gene is named only where the DNA matches it firmly. Size values are once, few and many counts, or a class for expanded clones, and some rows have none.

D gene: NA; clone size: many; J gene: TRBJ1-1; V gene: TRBV20-1; CDR3 DNA: TGCAGTGCTAGAGATCAGGCAGTCGATGGTCGAGCTTTCTTT; CDR3 protein: CSARDQAVDGRAFF
D gene: NA; clone size: NA; J gene: TRBJ2-6; V gene: TRBV5-1; CDR3 DNA: TGCGCCAGCAGCCCAGGACAGACCTCTGGGGCCAACGTCCTGACTTTC; CDR3 protein: CASSPGQTSGANVLTF
D gene: NA; clone size: many; J gene: TRBJ2-1; V gene: TRBV5-4; CDR3 DNA: TGTGCCAGCAGCTTGGGCCCCCTAGGGGACAATGAGCAGTTCTTC; CDR3 protein: CASSLGPLGDNEQFF
D gene: NA; clone size: many; J gene: TRBJ1-5; V gene: TRBV12-3/TRBV12-4; CDR3 DNA: TGTGCCAGCAGTTTTAAGGGGGATGGCAATCAGCCCCAGCATTTT; CDR3 protein: CASSFKGDGNQPQHF
D gene: TRBD1; clone size: NA; J gene: TRBJ2-2; V gene: TRBV19; CDR3 DNA: TGTGCCAGTAGTATCTGGGGACAGGGTAGAGTGGTCGGGGAGCTGTTTTTT; CDR3 protein: CASSIWGQGRVVGELFF
D gene: TRBD2; clone size: many; J gene: TRBJ2-3; V gene: TRBV7-7; CDR3 DNA: TGTGCTAGTAGCGGGGGGGACACAGATACGCAGTATTTT; CDR3 protein: CASSGGDTDTQYF
D gene: TRBD1; clone size: many; J gene: TRBJ1-1; V gene: TRBV5-1; CDR3 DNA: TGCGCCAGCAGCGGCGGGACAGGGCTCACTGAAGCTTTCTTT; CDR3 protein: CASSGGTGLTEAFF
D gene: TRBD1; clone size: many; J gene: TRBJ1-1; V gene: TRBV28; CDR3 DNA: TGTGCCAGCAGATGGGACAGTGAAGCTTTCTTT; CDR3 protein: CASRWDSEAFF
D gene: NA; clone size: NA; J gene: TRBJ1-2; V gene: TRBV4-1; CDR3 DNA: TGCGCCAGCAGCCAAGATCCTCGTGAGACAGGCTACTATGGCTACACCTTC; CDR3 protein: CASSQDPRETGYYGYTF
D gene: TRBD1; clone size: many; J gene: TRBJ1-1; V gene: TRBV5-1; CDR3 DNA: TGCGCCAGCAGCGGCGGACAGGTGGCCGAAGCTTTCTTT; CDR3 protein: CASSGGQVAEAFF
D gene: TRBD2; clone size: many; J gene: TRBJ2-1; V gene: TRBV12-3/TRBV12-4; CDR3 DNA: TGTGCCAGCAGGACACTAGCGGGGGGGAAGGGTGAGCAGTTCTTC; CDR3 protein: CASRTLAGGKGEQFF
D gene: NA; clone size: many; J gene: TRBJ1-2; V gene: TRBV12-3/TRBV12-4; CDR3 DNA: TGTGCCAGCAGTTTTTCCCTGGGAGGGGGCTACACCTTC; CDR3 protein: CASSFSLGGGYTF
D gene: NA; clone size: NA; J gene: TRBJ1-1; V gene: TRBV28; CDR3 DNA: TGTGCCAGCAGCGATTATCCGAACACTGAAGCTTTCTTT; CDR3 protein: CASSDYPNTEAFF
D gene: NA; clone size: many; J gene: TRBJ2-2; V gene: TRBV10-1; CDR3 DNA: TGCGCCAGCAGTGAGGCTGCCTCCACGAACACCGGGGAGCTGTTTTTT; CDR3 protein: CASSEAASTNTGELFF
D gene: NA; clone size: NA; J gene: TRBJ1-1; V gene: TRBV15; CDR3 DNA: TGTGCCACCCGGGTGGACAGTCAGAACACTGAAGCTTTCTTT; CDR3 protein: CATRVDSQNTEAFF
D gene: NA; clone size: many; J gene: TRBJ1-2; V gene: TRBV4-1; CDR3 DNA: TGCGCCAGCAGCCCCCTAACGGGACAATCTAACTATGGCTACACCTTC; CDR3 protein: CASSPLTGQSNYGYTF
D gene: NA; clone size: NA; J gene: TRBJ2-5; V gene: TRBV15; CDR3 DNA: TGTGCCACCGCATTATTATACCAAGAGACCCAGTACTTC; CDR3 protein: CATALLYQETQYF
D gene: TRBD2; clone size: many; J gene: TRBJ2-7; V gene: TRBV4-1; CDR3 DNA: TGCGCCAGCAGCCAAGATTACCCGGGGGGCTACGAGCAGTACTTC; CDR3 protein: CASSQDYPGGYEQYF
D gene: TRBD1; clone size: many; J gene: TRBJ1-1; V gene: TRBV12-3/TRBV12-4; CDR3 DNA: TGTGCCAGCAGCCGAACGACAGGGTTTGACACTGAAGCTTTCTTT; CDR3 protein: CASSRTTGFDTEAFF
D gene: NA; clone size: many; J gene: TRBJ1-1; V gene: TRBV28; CDR3 DNA: TGTGCCAGCAGTTTAGTTGGGGGCGCCTCAGCTTTCTTT; CDR3 protein: CASSLVGGASAFF
D gene: NA; clone size: NA; J gene: TRBJ1-1; V gene: TRBV5-1; CDR3 DNA: TGCGCCAGCAGCTTGCCGGGAACTGAAGCTTTATTT; CDR3 protein: CASSLPGTEALF
D gene: NA; clone size: many; J gene: TRBJ1-5; V gene: TRBV12-3/TRBV12-4; CDR3 DNA: TGTGCCAGCAGTTCTCACTGGGTGGACAATCAGCCCCAGCATTTT; CDR3 protein: CASSSHWVDNQPQHF
D gene: NA; clone size: many; J gene: TRBJ2-5; V gene: TRBV15; CDR3 DNA: TGTGCCACCAGCAGAGATCGCAGGGGAGAGACCCAGTACTTC; CDR3 protein: CATSRDRRGETQYF
D gene: NA; clone size: many; J gene: TRBJ2-7; V gene: TRBV5-1; CDR3 DNA: TGCGCCAGCAGCTTCCAGGGCAGCTCCTACGAGCAGTACTTC; CDR3 protein: CASSFQGSSYEQYF
D gene: NA; clone size: many; J gene: TRBJ2-1; V gene: TRBV10-3; CDR3 DNA: TGTGCCATCAGTGGACAGGAGACCTACAATGAGCAGTTCTTC; CDR3 protein: CAISGQETYNEQFF
D gene: TRBD2; clone size: many; J gene: TRBJ2-1; V gene: TRBV5-1; CDR3 DNA: TGCGCCAGCAGCTTGGAAAGCGGGGGGGTTTTCGATGAGCAGTTCTTC; CDR3 protein: CASSLESGGVFDEQFF
D gene: NA; clone size: many; J gene: TRBJ1-5; V gene: TRBV20-1; CDR3 DNA: TGCAGTGCTAGAGATGTACAGGAGTACTATAGCAATCAGCCCCAGCATTTT; CDR3 protein: CSARDVQEYYSNQPQHF